Listed here are 15 T cell receptor beta chains from one sample, sequenced in a study of human T cells and chemical hapten exposure. TCRdb re-called the RACE reads through MiXCR, storing one row per CDR3 protein. The table records under 120,000 distinct CDR3 sequences, about 10% of them present only once. Regarding time point: patch test 1, 2 weeks after DPC sensitization. Treatment denoted: therapeutic diphenylcyclopropenone sensitization with weekly scalp DPC. Source: whole blood, taken in connection with sensitization to the hapten diphenylcyclopropenone (DPC). The receptors were sampled from a woman aged 40 to 50 with alopecia areata. Some clones in this sample may be carry-over from other donors' samples.

This clonotype was seen many times. The chain employs TRBV6-2 or TRBV6-3 and TRBJ2-1; D perhaps matches TRBD2 (6 bases). This CDR3 is built from 15 residues. The V gene's germline CDR1 is MNHEY and CDR2 SVGEGT. V was pared by 7 bases and J by 2 bases, with 15 bases between. The CDR3 loop reads CASTVRGTAYNEQFF. The CDR3 DNA follows: TGTGCCAGCACCGTCCGAGGGACTGCCTACAATGAGCAGTTCTTC.

The sample holds many counts of this clonotype. This rearrangement joins TRBV12-3 or TRBV12-4 to TRBJ2-7; TRBD1 aligns across 7 bases. V shed 7 bases and J 4 bases; nucleotides not matched to a gene: 7. CDR3 length: 13 amino acids. Here the CDR3 reads CASIGTAVYEQYF. In DNA form, the CDR3 reads TGTGCCAGCATTGGGACAGCCGTGTACGAGCAGTACTTC.

This clonotype was detected only a few times. V gene TRBV7-2 combines with J gene TRBJ2-7; 9 nucleotides match TRBD1. Germline trimming cut 5 bases from V and 6 bases from J; bases unmatched to any gene: 8. The germline CDR1 and CDR2 sequences are SGHTA and FQGNSA. CDR3 length: 14 amino acids. CDR3 amino acids: CASSTDRGSPEQYF. CDR3 DNA sequence: TGTGCCAGCAGCACCGACAGGGGGTCGCCCGAGCAGTACTTC.

This clonotype was seen at least ten times. The gene calls are TRBV14 and TRBJ2-3; D is undetermined. The V end lost 5 bases, the J end lost 5 bases, and 11 bases lay between the germline ends. The germline V gene encodes CDR1 SGHDN and CDR2 FVKESK. This CDR3 has 13 residues. The CDR3 is CASSYNRRDTQYF. As DNA, the CDR3 is TGTGCCAGCAGCTACAACCGTAGAGATACGCAGTATTTT.

Concerning this clonotype itself: It may be a read error: a sequence one base away is much more abundant. The rearrangement links TRBV27 to TRBJ2-3; 12 nucleotides match TRBD2. V trimming: 0 bases; J trimming: 4 bases; junction bases outside the gene matches: 14. Germline loops: CDR1 MNHEY, CDR2 SMNVEV (reference sequence). This CDR3 contains 20 residues. The CDR3 nucleotides read TGTGCCAGCAGTTTATCCTCCGGGCTAGCGGGAGGGTCGAGGGCAGATACGCAGTATTTT. This codes for CASSLSSGLAGGSRADTQYF.

The chain has TRBV2 and TRBJ1-5; 7 positions agree with TRBD1. CDR3 length: 15 amino acids. Germline V lookup: CDR1 SNHLY, CDR2 FYNNEI. V dropped 5 bases and J dropped 5; count of bases not matched to a gene: 9. The CDR3 bases are TGTGCCAGCAGTTTAGAGACAGGGCGCGATCAGCCCCAGCATTTT. It codes for CASSLETGRDQPQHF. Full variable domain (rest looked up from reference TRBV2 and TRBJ1-5): EPEVTQTPSHQVTQMGQEVILRCVPISNHLYFYWYRQILGQKVEFLVSFYNNEISEKSEIFDDQFSVERPDGSNFTLKIRSTKLEDSAMYFCASSLETGRDQPQHFGDGTRLSIL.

This clonotype was seen ten or more times. The chain has TRBV10-1 and TRBJ2-2, with D perhaps matching TRBD1 or TRBD2 (5 bases each). Trimming took off 6 bases at V and 1 base at J, with 18 bases between the two ends. The CDR3 length is 17 residues. Germline CDR1 reads WNHNN; CDR2 reads SYGVQD (reference sequence). CDR3 residues: CASSGAPTLLNTGELFF. For the CDR3, the DNA is TGCGCCAGCAGCGGGGCGCCAACTCTTTTGAACACCGGGGAGCTGTTTTTT.

This clonotype was counted a few times. CDR3 coding DNA: TGTGCCAGCAGTCTTAGCGGGAGAGGATACGAGCAGTACTTC. Its protein product is CASSLSGRGYEQYF. The V call is TRBV11-2, the J call TRBJ2-7; the match to TRBD2 covers 9 bases. With 6 bases clipped from V and 4 bases from J, the junction kept 7 bases outside the gene matches. Germline loops: CDR1 SGHAT, CDR2 FQNNGV. The CDR3 covers 14 residues.

This clonotype was seen many times. The chain employs TRBV18 and TRBJ1-5; 9 nucleotides align to TRBD1. Germline V lookup: CDR1 KGHSH, CDR2 LQKENI. This CDR3 is built from 15 residues. Trimming at V came to 5 bases and at J to 3 bases, leaving 5 bases not matched to a gene. CDR3 loop: CASSYGQGNNQPQHF. In DNA form, the CDR3 reads TGTGCCAGCTCATACGGACAGGGGAACAATCAGCCCCAGCATTTT.

This clonotype occurred many times. DNA of the CDR3: TGTGCCAGCAGTTACCGGAGCACAGATACGCAGTATTTT. This translates into CASSYRSTDTQYF. This chain links TRBV6-6 with TRBJ2-3; D is unclear. This CDR3 contains 13 residues. V was pared by 2 bases and J by 0 bases, with 3 bases between. Germline-derived CDR1 and CDR2 are MNHNY and SVGAGI (reference sequence).

This clonotype was counted only a few times. This chain connects TRBV30 to TRBJ1-2; 11 bases map to TRBD1. Germline V gene data show CDR1 as GTSNPN and CDR2 as SVGIG (reference sequence). V gave up 1 base and J gave up 6 bases; unmatched junction bases: 4. This CDR3 contains 14 residues. This chain's CDR3 is CAWSGDRGRDGYTF. In nucleotides, the CDR3 is TGTGCCTGGAGTGGGGACAGGGGGAGGGATGGCTACACCTTC.

This clonotype was observed a few times. The gene calls are TRBV11-3 and TRBJ2-3; maybe TRBD2 (6 bases). The V gene's germline CDR1 is SGHNT and CDR2 YENEEA. CDR3 size: 16 residues. Trimming removed 3 bases from V and 0 bases from J, with 13 bases in between. The CDR3 nucleotides read TGTGCCAGCAGCTTGGTCGGCGGGGCCAGCACAGATACGCAGTATTTT. This translates into CASSLVGGASTDTQYF.

The table lists this clonotype with many counts. The chain employs TRBV15 and TRBJ2-2; D is unresolved. Germline CDR1 is LNHNV and CDR2 is YYDKDF (reference sequence). The CDR3 loop spans 12 amino acids. V was shortened by 4 bases and J by 2 bases, with 2 bases between the two germline ends. The CDR3 sequence is CATSTNTGELFF. The CDR3 DNA reads as TGTGCCACCAGCACTAACACCGGGGAGCTGTTTTTT.

This clonotype appeared many times. The rearrangement links TRBV28 to TRBJ1-5, with D unresolved. Germline CDR1 reads MDHEN; CDR2 reads SYDVKM. The CDR3 extends over 17 amino acids. The ends were cut back, 5 bases at V and 3 bases at J, with 20 bases in the middle. Here the CDR3 reads CASSPGGKMVANQPQHF. For the CDR3, the DNA is TGTGCCAGCAGTCCCGGCGGGAAGATGGTGGCCAATCAGCCCCAGCATTTT.

Details on this clonotype: Its ends do not fully match the called genes, so a read error is possible. The chain recombines TRBV18 with TRBJ1-5, with a weak D call TRBD1 (5 bases). Germline V gene data show CDR1 as KGHSH and CDR2 as LQKENI. The CDR3 has 14 amino acids. CDR3 sequence reads: CTSSPGTANQPQHF. The CDR3 DNA reads TGTACCAGCTCACCTGGGACCGCCAATCAGCCCCAGCATTTT.